The 32 T cell receptor beta chains below all came from one sample that was sequenced in a study of PD-1 blockade in classical Hodgkin lymphoma. Sequenced by immunoSEQ multiplex PCR; TCRdb stores in-frame clones only, minus some. The sample shows 13,000 or so clones, roughly 80% of them seen only once. The time point was: cycle 4 day 1 (C4D1), after 5 to 7 weeks of nivolumab. Each patient's relapse followed autologous stem cell transplantation, and brentuximab vedotin exposure varied. CD4+ T cells were purified from thawed PBMCs by negative selection. The source material was CD4+ T cells from blood, sampled before the fourth cycle of nivolumab. These receptors were taken from a human donor with classical Hodgkin lymphoma.

J is TRBJ1-1 and V is TRBV28; no reliable D call. Trimming cost V 1 base and J 11 bases, with 11 bases left between them. The germline V gene encodes CDR1 MDHEN and CDR2 SYDVKM. The CDR3 contains 12 residues. The CDR3, as DNA: TGTGCCAGCAGTTTATCTCAAGAACCTGCTTTCTTT. Its protein product is CASSLSQEPAFF.

This clone appeared a single time. The chain combines TRBV28 with TRBJ2-1; 13 bases are a match to TRBD2. Trimming took 5 bases from V and 8 from J; bases not matched to a gene: 6. There are 15 residues in the CDR3. Germline-derived CDR1 and CDR2 are MDHEN and SYDVKM. Here the CDR3 reads CASSVTSGRRYEQFF. The CDR3, as DNA: TGTGCCAGCAGTGTGACTAGCGGGAGGAGGTATGAGCAGTTCTTC.

V is TRBV18 and J is TRBJ1-2, with D tentatively TRBD1 (5 bases). V dropped 0 bases and J dropped 2 bases, with 10 bases sitting between them. CDR1 is KGHSH and CDR2 is LQKENI in the germline V gene. This CDR3 is built from 15 residues. CDR3 region: CASSPPSGANYGYTF. Written as DNA, the CDR3 is TGTGCCAGCTCACCACCATCCGGGGCCAACTATGGCTACACCTTC.

The chain employs TRBV9 and TRBJ2-5; TRBD2 agrees at 8 bases. After removal of 4 bases from V and 5 bases from J, the junction contained 7 bases not matched to a gene. CDR1 SGDLS and CDR2 YYNGEE come from the germline V gene. The CDR3 totals 14 residues. CDR3 residues: CASSSRLATETQYF. CDR3 in DNA: TGTGCCAGCAGCTCTCGACTAGCGACGGAGACCCAGTACTTC.

The chain links TRBV7-2 to TRBJ1-1; a possible D gene is TRBD1 (5 bases). The V gene lost 5 bases and the J gene lost 5 bases, with 15 bases spanning the gap. Germline assignment: CDR1 SGHTA and CDR2 FQGNSA. The CDR3 sequence is 14 residues long. CDR3 amino acids: CASSGYRGWTEAFF. The CDR3 region has the DNA TGTGCCAGCAGCGGCTATAGGGGTTGGACTGAAGCTTTCTTT.

The V call is TRBV18, the J call TRBJ2-7; D is unresolved. CDR1 and CDR2 from the germline V gene are KGHSH and LQKENI. The length of the CDR3 is 13 residues. Deletions cut 0 bases from V and 6 bases from J, with 9 bases between. The CDR3 sequence: CASSPPSSGEQYF. The CDR3 nucleotides read TGTGCCAGCTCACCACCGAGCTCGGGCGAGCAGTACTTC.

V is TRBV5-1 and J is TRBJ2-7; D remains ambiguous. V shed 4 bases and J shed 4 bases, with 9 bases lying between them. The CDR3 length is 12 residues. Germline V gene sequence: CDR1 SGHRS, CDR2 YFSETQ. The CDR3 sequence: CASSTDHYEQYF. The CDR3 nucleotides are TGCGCCAGCAGCACTGACCATTACGAGCAGTACTTC.

The chain combines TRBV25-1 with TRBJ1-2, with D possibly matching TRBD1 (5 bases). Germline V gene lookup returns CDR1 MGHDK and CDR2 SYGVNS. The CDR3 totals 12 residues. V lost 8 bases and J 2 bases, leaving 9 bases between the germline ends. Written as DNA, the CDR3 is TGTGCCAGCGAGGGACGGAACTATGGCTACACCTTC. As protein: CASEGRNYGYTF.

The J gene is TRBJ2-3, the V gene TRBV28; a weak D match, TRBD2 (6 bases). The CDR3 is made up of 12 amino acids. Germline assignment: CDR1 MDHEN and CDR2 SYDVKM. The V end lost 6 bases, the J end lost 14 bases, and 18 bases lay between the germline ends. CDR3 sequence reads: CASSGQRAPRYF. DNA for the CDR3: TGTGCCAGCAGCGGTCAGCGGGCGCCACGGTATTTT.

This clone was seen only a few times. This chain joins TRBV23-1 and TRBJ2-1; D perhaps matches TRBD2 (6 bases). TRBV23-1 is designated an ORF whose function remains uncertain. V dropped 0 bases and J dropped 4 bases, with 19 bases sitting between them. CDR3 length equals 18 residues. The CDR3 loop reads CASSQSGPGSGKYNEQFF. Written as DNA, the CDR3 is TGCGCCAGCAGTCAATCTGGCCCGGGTAGCGGCAAATACAATGAGCAGTTCTTC.

The chain links TRBV7-2 to TRBJ1-1; D is undetermined. This CDR3 region has 13 residues. Germline V lookup: CDR1 SGHTA, CDR2 FQGNSA. Trimming removed 0 bases at V and 5 bases at J, with 7 bases between. CDR3 nucleotides: TGTGCCAGCAGCTTAGCGAGGGAGACTGAAGCTTTCTTT. Its translation is CASSLARETEAFF.

The rearrangement uses TRBV4-3 and TRBJ1-1; 9 positions match TRBD1. With V trimmed by 4 bases and J by 1 base, 4 bases remained unmatched. The CDR3 extends over 15 amino acids. CDR1 and CDR2 (germline): LGHNA, YSLEER. CDR3 sequence (DNA): TGCGCCAGCAGCCCTTTGGACAGGGGGAACACTGAAGCTTTCTTT. Encoded protein: CASSPLDRGNTEAFF.

The V gene is TRBV9, the J gene TRBJ2-1, with unresolved D. Deletions cut 3 bases from V and 0 bases from J, with 4 bases between. The germline V gene has CDR1 SGDLS and CDR2 YYNGEE. The length of the CDR3 is 13 residues. The CDR3 DNA reads TGTGCCAGCAGCGCGAGCTCCTACAATGAGCAGTTCTTC. Translation: CASSASSYNEQFF.

The chain employs TRBV9 and TRBJ1-6, with D uncertain. This CDR3 contains 15 residues. CDR1 SGDLS and CDR2 YYNGEE come from the germline V gene. The V and J ends lost 0 bases and 4 bases respectively, with 8 bases between them. The CDR3 DNA sequence: TGTGCCAGCAGCGTAGGGGTAATGTATAATTCACCCCTCCACTTT. This sequence encodes CASSVGVMYNSPLHF.

The rearrangement uses TRBV7-2 and TRBJ1-4, with a possible D match to TRBD1 (6 bases). In germline, CDR1 is SGHTA, CDR2 FQGNSA. V was shortened by 5 bases and J by 7 bases, with 11 bases between the two germline ends. The CDR3 has 13 amino acids. CDR3 in amino acids: CASSPGGVEKLFF. Written as DNA, the CDR3 is TGTGCCAGCAGCCCCGGGGGCGTTGAAAAACTGTTTTTT.

The CDR3 sequence is CAWSVSLTTLPETQYF. The CDR3 DNA reads TGTGCCTGGAGTGTATCCCTTACCACCCTCCCGGAGACCCAGTACTTC. The gene calls are TRBV30 and TRBJ2-5; D unresolved. The CDR3 extends over 16 amino acids. Trimming pared 0 bases from V and 5 bases from J, leaving 19 bases between. Germline-derived CDR1 and CDR2 are GTSNPN and SVGIG (reference sequence).

The gene calls are TRBV10-3 and TRBJ1-1; D might be TRBD1 (5 bases). V was shortened by 10 bases and J by 1 base, with 13 bases between the two germline ends. Per the germline V gene, CDR1 is ENHRY and CDR2 is SYGVKD. The CDR3 consists of 13 residues. In nucleotides, the CDR3 is TGTGCCACTACGAGGGGTCCGAACACTGAAGCTTTCTTT. Translation: CATTRGPNTEAFF.

The chain combines TRBV19 with TRBJ2-7; 16 nucleotides agree with TRBD2. The V gene end was trimmed by 7 bases and the J gene end by 6 bases; junction bases not matched to a gene: 6. Germline CDR1 LNHDA, CDR2 SQIVND (reference sequence). This CDR3 region has 15 residues. CDR3 protein: CASMGLAGGHREQYF. The CDR3, as DNA: TGTGCCAGTATGGGACTAGCGGGGGGGCATCGCGAGCAGTACTTC. Full variable domain (outside the CDR3, taken from reference TRBV19 and TRBJ2-7): DGGITQSPKYLFRKEGQNVTLSCEQNLNHDAMYWYRQDPGQGLRLIYYSQIVNDFQKGDIAEGYSVSREKKESFPLTVTSAQKNPTAFYLCASMGLAGGHREQYFGPGTRLTVT.

The V call is TRBV2, the J call TRBJ2-5; 7 positions agree with TRBD1. Germline CDR1 SNHLY, CDR2 FYNNEI. V shed 7 bases, J shed 5 bases, and the junction held 16 bases outside the gene matches. The CDR3 has 16 residues. CDR3 nucleotide sequence: TGTGCCAGCACTGCGGACAGGACGATACTAGGGGAGACCCAGTACTTC. Translating gives CASTADRTILGETQYF.

The rearrangement joins TRBV7-9 to TRBJ2-2, with D uncertain. Germline loops: CDR1 SEHNR, CDR2 FQNEAQ (reference sequence). Trimming pared 0 bases from V and 4 bases from J, leaving 3 bases between. This CDR3 is 13 amino acids long. The CDR3 is CASSLAGTGELFF. The CDR3 DNA reads TGTGCCAGCAGCTTAGCTGGCACCGGGGAGCTGTTTTTT.

The V and J genes are TRBV5-1 and TRBJ2-7; the D gene is possibly TRBD1 (5 bases). This CDR3 is built from 15 residues. CDR1 SGHRS and CDR2 YFSETQ come from the germline V gene. Trimming left V 0 bases short and J 3 bases short, with 13 bases between. The CDR3 is CASSLVAGKNYEQYF. Written as DNA, the CDR3 is TGCGCCAGCAGCTTGGTGGCAGGGAAAAACTACGAGCAGTACTTC.

The chain links TRBV5-1 to TRBJ1-1, with D possibly being TRBD1 (6 bases). The CDR3 runs to 17 residues. The germline V gene has CDR1 SGHRS and CDR2 YFSETQ. Trimming pared 0 bases from V and 7 bases from J, leaving 22 bases between. Here the CDR3 DNA reads TGCGCCAGCAGCTTGGCCGGGGGGGGCCCAGACCCCCGTGAAGCTTTCTTT. This gives the protein CASSLAGGGPDPREAFF.

This chain connects TRBV18 to TRBJ2-2, with D possibly being TRBD2 (6 bases). V lost 11 bases and J 7 bases, leaving 14 bases between the germline ends. Germline loops: CDR1 KGHSH, CDR2 LQKENI. The CDR3 has 12 amino acids. The CDR3 DNA reads as TGTGCCCGGTTAAGAGCGGGCGGGGAGCTGTTTTTT. Protein sequence: CARLRAGGELFF.

The rearrangement joins TRBV5-1 to TRBJ2-5; D not resolved. Germline V lookup: CDR1 SGHRS, CDR2 YFSETQ. The CDR3 length is 14 residues. V dropped 4 bases and J dropped 1 base, with 11 bases sitting between them. The CDR3 sequence: CASSQLSPQETQYF. The CDR3 coding sequence is TGCGCCAGCAGCCAACTCTCCCCCCAAGAGACCCAGTACTTC. Based on the CDR3 plus reference TRBV5-1 and TRBJ2-5, the full variable domain is KAGVTQTPRYLIKTRGQQVTLSCSPISGHRSVSWYQQTPGQGLQFLFEYFSETQRNKGNFPGRFSGRQFSNSRSEMNVSTLELGDSALYLCASSQLSPQETQYFGPGTRLLVL.

The chain's CDR3 is CASSPLLEGQQYF. CDR3 DNA sequence: TGCGCCAGCAGCCCTTTACTGGAAGGTCAGCAGTACTTC. This sequence joins TRBV4-3 and TRBJ2-7; D remains unclear. The V gene's germline CDR1 is LGHNA and CDR2 YSLEER. With 4 bases removed from V and 8 bases from J, the gap between germline ends came to 15 bases. CDR3 size: 13 residues.

The V gene is TRBV4-3, the J gene TRBJ2-3; tentative D call: TRBD2 (6 bases). The V gene's germline CDR1 is LGHNA and CDR2 YSLEER. CDR3 length equals 15 residues. The germline V and J ends were trimmed by 2 bases and 3 bases, with 12 bases remaining between them. CDR3 loop: CASSQRGLGTDTQYF. CDR3 nucleotide sequence: TGCGCCAGCAGCCAACGGGGACTTGGGACAGATACGCAGTATTTT.

The genes are TRBV30 and TRBJ1-3; D is unclear. CDR3 length: 14 residues. Germline V gives CDR1 GTSNPN, CDR2 SVGIG (reference sequence). V was trimmed by 0 bases and J by 2 bases, leaving 8 bases between them. CDR3 sequence (DNA): TGTGCCTGGAGTGTTGAGCGTACTGGAAACACCATATATTTT. Translating it yields CAWSVERTGNTIYF.

This clone appeared once. The V gene is TRBV7-2, the J gene TRBJ1-6, with no clear D. Germline V lookup: CDR1 SGHTA, CDR2 FQGNSA. V was clipped by 2 bases and J by 4 bases, with 3 bases between them. CDR3 length: 13 amino acids. The CDR3, as DNA: TGTGCCAGCAGCTTAACGTATAATTCACCCCTCCACTTT. It specifies CASSLTYNSPLHF.

The chain has TRBV28 and TRBJ2-7, with D possibly matching TRBD2 (6 bases). The CDR3 consists of 15 residues. V was clipped by 7 bases and J by 4 bases, with 20 bases between them. CDR1 is MDHEN and CDR2 is SYDVKM in the germline V gene. The CDR3 loop is CASTLSGRTGYEQYF. The DNA for the CDR3 is TGTGCCAGCACCCTCTCAGGGAGGACGGGATACGAGCAGTACTTC. Complete variable domain (other parts from reference TRBV28 and TRBJ2-7): DVKVTQSSRYLVKRTGEKVFLECVQDMDHENMFWYRQDPGLGLRLIYFSYDVKMKEKGDIPEGYSVSREKKERFSLILESASTNQTSMYLCASTLSGRTGYEQYFGPGTRLTVT.

CDR3 sequence reads: CASSPWTGKGRQETQYF. CDR3 bases: TGTGCCAGCAGCCCCTGGACAGGGAAAGGCCGCCAAGAGACCCAGTACTTC. V and J are TRBV28 and TRBJ2-5, with 8 bases fitting TRBD1. Germline V lookup: CDR1 MDHEN, CDR2 SYDVKM. The V gene end was trimmed by 6 bases and the J gene end by 1 base; junction bases not matched to a gene: 13. The CDR3 is 17 amino acids. Together with reference TRBV28 and TRBJ2-5, the CDR3 gives the full variable domain: DVKVTQSSRYLVKRTGEKVFLECVQDMDHENMFWYRQDPGLGLRLIYFSYDVKMKEKGDIPEGYSVSREKKERFSLILESASTNQTSMYLCASSPWTGKGRQETQYFGPGTRLLVL.

This chain joins TRBV4-1 and TRBJ2-1; 14 bases are shared with TRBD2. The CDR3 contains 19 residues. V gave up 1 base and J gave up 2 bases; unmatched junction bases: 7. Looked up from germline, CDR1 is MGHRA and CDR2 is YSYEKL. The CDR3 nucleotides are TGCGCCAGCAGCCAAGGACTAGCGGGAGGGCGGGTGGCCTACAATGAGCAGTTCTTC. This encodes CASSQGLAGGRVAYNEQFF.

The J gene is TRBJ1-4, the V gene TRBV2; D is unclear. CDR3 length: 12 residues. Germline V gene lookup returns CDR1 SNHLY and CDR2 FYNNEI. Trimming left V 7 bases short and J 5 bases short, with 8 bases between. The CDR3: CASMGHNEKLFF. CDR3 DNA sequence: TGTGCCAGCATGGGTCACAATGAAAAACTGTTTTTT.